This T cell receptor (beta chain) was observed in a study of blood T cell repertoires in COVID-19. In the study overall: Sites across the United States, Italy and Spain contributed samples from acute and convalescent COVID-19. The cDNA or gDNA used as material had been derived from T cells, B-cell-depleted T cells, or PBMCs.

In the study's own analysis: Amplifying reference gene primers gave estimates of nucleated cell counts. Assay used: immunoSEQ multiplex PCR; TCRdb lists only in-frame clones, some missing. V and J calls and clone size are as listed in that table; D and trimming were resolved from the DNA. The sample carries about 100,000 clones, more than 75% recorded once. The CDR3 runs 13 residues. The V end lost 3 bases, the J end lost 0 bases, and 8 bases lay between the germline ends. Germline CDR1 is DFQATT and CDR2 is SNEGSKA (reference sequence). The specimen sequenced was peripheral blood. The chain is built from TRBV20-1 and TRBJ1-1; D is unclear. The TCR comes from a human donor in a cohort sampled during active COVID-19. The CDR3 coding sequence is TGCAGTGCTAGTGAGGGCGTGAACACTGAAGCTTTCTTT. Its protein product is CSASEGVNTEAFF.